This entry is about one TCR beta chain. It lacks a known antigen. Per-base qualities were not stored, and no clone one base away is much larger. The cohort comprised around 700 healthy bone marrow donors. At the time of sampling, every cohort member was nominally healthy, though immune exposures that went unrecorded were likely present. The donor tested CMV seronegative, placing the donor among the 350 or so seronegative members of the cohort. A peripheral blood sample was collected from each donor, and TCR beta sequencing was performed on peripheral blood mononuclear cells. Genomic DNA was extracted from the blood cell samples with the Qiagen DNeasy Blood Extraction Kit. From its cysteine to its phenylalanine, the CDR3 spans 14 amino acids. Of the read, only the CDR3 DNA is kept; its 42 bases are in frame from base 1. CDR1 and CDR2 were assigned from the germline V gene as SGHTA and FQGNSA. V is trimmed back by 6 bases and J by 6 bases, and the junction contains 8 bases that no gene match accounts for.

The method was the immunoSEQ multiplex PCR assay. A mixture of 60 forward primers for TCR Vbeta segments and 13 reverse primers for TCR Jbeta segments was used in the multiplex PCR. The CDR3 region of rearranged TCR beta genes was amplified from genomic DNA with a multiplex PCR assay. The amplified TCR beta libraries were sequenced on the Illumina HiSeq System as 87-base-pair reads. Processing in the source paper ran as follows. A later analysis tallied approximately 87 million unique TCR beta chains across the 700 or so repertoires, and roughly 11 million of those chains were shared by two or more donors. Raw reads were error-corrected and collapsed into unique sequences with a nearest-neighbor algorithm that merged closely related sequences to remove PCR and sequencing errors. V, D and J gene segments were assigned by aligning CDR3 sequences to IMGT reference sequences. For a sequence to be retained, a match of at least six nucleotides was required to both a V gene segment and a J gene segment. Rearrangements were classified as productive when the CDR3 lacked stop codons and remained in frame with V and J, and all other rearrangements were classified as non-productive. Following IMGT convention, CDR3 was defined as the stretch from the second conserved V-encoded cysteine up to the conserved J-encoded phenylalanine. Sequences without an unambiguous match to a single V gene segment were excluded from the earlier analysis of almost 600 of the donors. In an earlier analysis of 587 of the donors, a V segment was called functional when productive rearrangements were above 56.7%, and segregating when the standard deviation between donors exceeded 5%. A statistical classification framework was developed to diagnose cytomegalovirus status using the catalog of TCR beta chain sequences. A later analysis assigned V and J genes by comparing TCR nucleotide sequences with IMGT/GENE-DB human TR gene sequences. The TCRdist pipeline was used in a later analysis to assign CDR3 sequences and most-parsimonious VDJ recombination scenarios. In a later analysis, every TCR beta chain was defined by the combination of its CDR3 amino acid sequence and its V-gene family, and reads without a unique V-gene family were dropped. A later analysis removed roughly 590 highly shared, low-generation-probability nucleotide sequences to deal with suspected cross-contamination and a sequencing artifact. In a later analysis, a clonal expansion index for each public chain was calculated from normalized within-repertoire ranks of inferred template counts. In a later analysis, generation probabilities were computed with a VDJ recombination model fitted to out-of-frame rearrangements, and the resulting probabilities were checked against IGoR. Hypergeometric tests were used in a later analysis to score TCR-TCR, TCR-HLA and TCR-CMV co-occurrence, with a repertoire-size bias correction applied to the TCR pairs. To estimate false discovery rates, a later analysis permuted the HLA or CMV assignments 20 times. In a later analysis, co-occurring TCRs were grouped using DBSCAN, with TCRdist sequence similarity added in when clustering inside HLA-allele-positive subsets. Co-occurrence clustering excluded repertoires with fewer than 30,000 or more than 120,000 public chains, plus five with anomalous nucleotide sharing. This is the immuneACCESS table as TCRdb keeps it, with only in-frame sequences that have V and J called. A part of the clones is gone; compared with another copy, unresolved V genes explain less than half, and the rest is unexplained. That table gives V, J and clone size, and the DNA gave D and trimming. The sample table holds about 160,000 clones, of which roughly 85% were seen once. Together, the top ten hold roughly 1.5% of the sample.

This sample was taken from a study of cytomegalovirus exposure and HLA in healthy donors (dated by TCRdb to between 2016 and 2019). For the study in its entirety: In an earlier analysis of around 540 of the donors, under 300 Gb of sequence data and 120 million or so unique TCR beta sequences from some 170 million T cells were reported. An early release covering over 500 HLA-typed donors comprised roughly 300 gigabases of sequencing data and around 80 million unique TCR sequences. Of the 300 to 500 genotyped donors, approximately 80% were placed in the genetic ancestry cluster associated with self-reported Caucasian donors. The study aimed to test whether signatures of past pathogen exposure could be identified by cataloging public T cell receptors. The study used immunosequencing to profile the T cell repertoires of 670 or so subjects and linked those repertoires to cytomegalovirus serostatus. Besides the first cohort of 666 subjects, a separate validation cohort made up of roughly 120 different subjects was used. To predict cytomegalovirus infection status, the study brought together high-throughput TCR immunosequencing, statistical association of individual TCRs with disease status, and machine learning. In a later analysis, previously published TCR beta repertoires from 666 donors were re-analyzed and high-resolution HLA genotyping was added so that TCR occurrence patterns could be studied. Rather than using new phenotypic data, the later analysis identified candidate immune exposures from TCR beta sequences and from how often those sequences occurred across donors. An earlier analysis of around 540 of the donors applied high-throughput TCR beta sequencing to assess whether each TCR beta V gene segment acted as functional or pseudogenic. Donor age, sex, ethnicity and CMV serostatus were collected together with the repertoire data. Genome-wide SNP genotypes for about three fifths of the roughly 670 donors were used in a later genetic analysis, which treated that subset as a discovery cohort. All discovery cohort repertoires had been generated on a single sequencing platform. HLA typing covered class I and class II loci at four-digit resolution. The number of typed donors differed by locus: roughly 620-640 for A, B, C, DRB1 and DQB1; 522 for DQA1; 606 for DPA1; and approximately 450 for DPB1. Four to six DR-DQ haplotypes were handled as single units for association and clustering because linkage in the cohort was strong. On average, over 200,000 unique TCR beta nucleotide sequences were sequenced per donor among roughly 430 genotyped donors of the cohort, with roughly 18% of those sequences being non-productive. Overall study outcomes, separate from this receptor: In a later analysis, about 16,000 TCR beta sequences were associated with specific HLA alleles at a false discovery rate of 0.05. V-gene and J-gene trimming of TCR beta chains was associated with a missense DCLRE1C variant in a later genetic analysis, and the association was replicated in an independent cohort. The authors suggested that the approach could potentially be generalized to other disease states and immunological phenotypes. Most TCR sequences were seen in very few donors, while some public TCRs were found in many individuals. The study listed approximately 150 TCR beta chains as associated with cytomegalovirus. Correlated functional status among segregating V segments might be attributable to linkage disequilibrium, but an unknown experimental factor could not be ruled out. The presence/absence analyses assumed that sequencing depth was roughly uniform across donors, and that assumption may not be true. Because HLA typing was missing for some donors at each locus, association tests included only the typed subset. In a later analysis, TCR association rates were found to vary across HLA loci, with the most associated TCRs seen for DRB1 alleles and the fewest for HLA-C alleles. This cohort had only TCR beta chains sequenced, and the lack of alpha or paired-chain data limited which features could be detected. A later analysis reported that several top co-occurrence clusters appeared linked to parvovirus B19, influenza, CMV and Epstein-Barr virus. A cluster of highly shared sequence variants was judged likely to be a technical artifact of the sequencing pipeline. Strong co-occurrence of HLA alleles, especially DR and DQ, made assigning TCR associations to individual alleles difficult. Compared with the 666-donor mean, donors in an Asian-associated ancestry cluster had fewer N-insertions in productive TCRs, according to a later genetic analysis. In a later analysis, HLA-associated TCR beta chains were found to be more clonally expanded and to have lower generation probabilities than equally common non-associated chains. Because counts were too low, seventeen rarely observed V segments, including chromosome 9 orphons, were excluded from the earlier analysis of 587 of the donors. A later analysis found that most CMV-associated TCR beta chains appeared HLA-restricted, with HLA associations seemingly driven largely by CMV exposure. In both the original and validation cohorts, the classifier was reported to diagnose cytomegalovirus status with high specificity and sensitivity. In an earlier analysis of approximately 590 of the donors, most TCR beta V segments appeared in productive rearrangements about 90% or about 30% of the time, broadly matching IMGT annotations. A further reported finding was that TCR beta sequences accurately predicted the HLA-A and HLA-B alleles for most subjects in the first cohort. CMV serostatus was the only immune exposure information available for the cohort. A few of the identified cytomegalovirus-associated TCR beta chains were confirmed in vitro to be specific for cytomegalovirus antigens. The 87-base-pair reads could not distinguish some IMGT-functional V segments, including TRBV6-2 and TRBV6-3, so those segments were excluded.

The specimen sequenced was PBMCs. The receptor's source is a male donor in good health and CMV-seronegative. Here the chain combines TRBV7-2 and TRBJ1-2; TRBD1 aligns with 9 central bases. At the DNA level, the sequence is TGTGCCAGCAGGGATAACAGGGGGCAAAATGGCTACACCTTC. The translation is CASRDNRGQNGYTF.